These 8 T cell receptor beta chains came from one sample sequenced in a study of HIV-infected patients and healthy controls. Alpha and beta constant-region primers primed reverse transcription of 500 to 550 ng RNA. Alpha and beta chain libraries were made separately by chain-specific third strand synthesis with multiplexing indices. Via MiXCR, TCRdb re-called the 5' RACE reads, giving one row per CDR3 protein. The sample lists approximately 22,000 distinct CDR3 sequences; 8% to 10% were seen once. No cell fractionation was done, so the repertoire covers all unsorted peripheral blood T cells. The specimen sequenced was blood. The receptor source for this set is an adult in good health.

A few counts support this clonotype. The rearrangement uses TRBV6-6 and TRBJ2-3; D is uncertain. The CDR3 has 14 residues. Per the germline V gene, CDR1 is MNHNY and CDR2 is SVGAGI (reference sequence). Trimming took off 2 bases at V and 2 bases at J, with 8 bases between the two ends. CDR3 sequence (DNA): TGTGCCAGCAGTTACGTGGCCCCCACAGATACGCAGTATTTT. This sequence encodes CASSYVAPTDTQYF.

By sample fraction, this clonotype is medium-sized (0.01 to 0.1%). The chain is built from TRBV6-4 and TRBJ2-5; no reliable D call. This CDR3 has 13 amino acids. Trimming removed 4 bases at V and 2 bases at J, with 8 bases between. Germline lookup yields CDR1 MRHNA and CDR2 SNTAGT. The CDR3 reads CASSVTAQETQYF. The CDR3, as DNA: TGTGCCAGCAGTGTAACAGCGCAAGAGACCCAGTACTTC.

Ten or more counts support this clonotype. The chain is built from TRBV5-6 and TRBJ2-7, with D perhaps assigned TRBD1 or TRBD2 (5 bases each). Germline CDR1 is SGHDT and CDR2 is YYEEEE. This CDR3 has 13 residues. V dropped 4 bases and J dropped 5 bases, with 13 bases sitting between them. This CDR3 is CASSPGPKDEQYF. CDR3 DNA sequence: TGTGCCAGCAGCCCGGGACCCAAGGACGAGCAGTACTTC.

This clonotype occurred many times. The CDR3 nucleotides are TGTGCCAGCCGTTACACAGGGAACAATCAGCCCCAGCATTTT. Translating it yields CASRYTGNNQPQHF. The chain links TRBV19 to TRBJ1-5; D is possibly TRBD1 (6 bases). This CDR3 is 14 amino acids long. V was pared by 9 bases and J by 3 bases, with 15 bases between. Germline values: CDR1 LNHDA, CDR2 SQIVND (reference sequence).

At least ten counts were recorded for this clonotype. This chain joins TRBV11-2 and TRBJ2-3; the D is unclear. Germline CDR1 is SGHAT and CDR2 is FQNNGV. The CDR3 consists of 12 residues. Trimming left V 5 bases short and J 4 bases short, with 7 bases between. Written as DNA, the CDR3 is TGTGCCAGCAGCCCCTGGCCAGATACGCAGTATTTT. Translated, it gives CASSPWPDTQYF.

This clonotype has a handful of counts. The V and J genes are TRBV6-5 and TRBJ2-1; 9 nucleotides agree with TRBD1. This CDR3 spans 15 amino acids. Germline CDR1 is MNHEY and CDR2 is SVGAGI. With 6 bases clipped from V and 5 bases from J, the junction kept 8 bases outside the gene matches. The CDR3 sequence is CASRLGTGSNNEQFF. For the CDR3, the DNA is TGTGCCAGCAGACTCGGGACAGGGAGTAACAATGAGCAGTTCTTC.

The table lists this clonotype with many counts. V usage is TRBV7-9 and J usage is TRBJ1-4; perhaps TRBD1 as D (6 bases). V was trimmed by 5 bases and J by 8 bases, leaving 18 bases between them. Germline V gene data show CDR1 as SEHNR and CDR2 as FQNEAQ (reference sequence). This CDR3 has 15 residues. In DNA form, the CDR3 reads TGTGCCAGCAGCCCAACTACAGGGTTTAGAGAAAAACTGTTTTTT. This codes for CASSPTTGFREKLFF.

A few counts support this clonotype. This CDR3 reads CASSYLGLASDTQYF. The CDR3 nucleotides read TGTGCCAGCAGTTACCTAGGACTAGCAAGCGATACGCAGTATTTT. J is TRBJ2-3 and V is TRBV6-2 or TRBV6-3, with 8 bases lining up with TRBD2. This CDR3 has 15 amino acids. The germline V gene has CDR1 MNHEY and CDR2 SVGEGT. Trimming cost V 2 bases and J 6 bases; bases outside gene matches: 7.